The next 24 T cell receptor beta chains were all read from a single sample in a study of cytomegalovirus exposure and HLA in healthy donors. The PCR ran on 60 Vbeta and 13 Jbeta primers. Only in-frame clones appear in the TCRdb table, and some are missing; sequencing was by immunoSEQ multiplex PCR. The sample holds approximately 160,000 clones; 60% to 80% are singletons and the top ten take over 4.5%. The specimen sequenced was PBMCs. These receptors were collected from a male donor in good health and CMV-seronegative.

The rearrangement joins TRBV14 to TRBJ2-5; 8 bases are a match to TRBD1. The V segment lost 4 bases and the J segment 1 base; nucleotides outside the gene matches: 5. The CDR3 length is 15 residues. Germline V CDR1 and CDR2: SGHDN, FVKESK. The CDR3 nucleotides read TGTGCCAGCAGCCTTGGCACAGGGGGCCAAGAGACCCAGTACTTC. This sequence encodes CASSLGTGGQETQYF.

This clone was counted between two and nine times. The gene calls are TRBV4-2 and TRBJ2-3, with D possibly matching TRBD1 (6 bases). The V gene lost 5 bases and the J gene lost 1 base, with 13 bases spanning the gap. CDR1 is LGHNA and CDR2 is YNFKEQ in the germline V gene. The CDR3 covers 15 residues. CDR3 amino acids: CASSRDKGGTDTQYF. Here the CDR3 DNA reads TGTGCCAGCAGCAGGGACAAGGGGGGCACAGATACGCAGTATTTT.

The V call is TRBV7-2, the J call TRBJ2-5; 8 bases map to TRBD2. Germline CDR1 is SGHTA and CDR2 is FQGNSA. The CDR3 is 13 residues long. J was trimmed by 4 bases and V by 5 bases; bases with no gene match: 3. This chain's CDR3 is CASSRTSRETQYF. CDR3 DNA: TGTGCCAGCAGCCGGACTAGCCGAGAGACCCAGTACTTC.

The V gene is TRBV7-2, the J gene TRBJ2-3, with D unclear. Germline CDR1 reads SGHTA; CDR2 reads FQGNSA. CDR3 length: 12 amino acids. V was shortened by 5 bases and J by 6 bases, with 9 bases between the two germline ends. For the CDR3, the DNA is TGTGCCAGCAGCCCCTTTTCGGATACGCAGTATTTT. This translates into CASSPFSDTQYF.

The chain joins TRBV19 to TRBJ1-2; possibly TRBD1 for D (5 bases). Between the trimmed V and J ends, which lost 0 bases and 8 bases, there was a span of 19 bases. The CDR3 runs 16 residues. CDR1 is LNHDA and CDR2 is SQIVND in the germline V gene (reference sequence). CDR3 bases: TGTGCCAGTAGTATAGATCTGGGAGGCAGGGAAAACGGCTACACCTTC. This gives the protein CASSIDLGGRENGYTF. Full variable domain (outside the CDR3, taken from reference TRBV19 and TRBJ1-2): DGGITQSPKYLFRKEGQNVTLSCEQNLNHDAMYWYRQDPGQGLRLIYYSQIVNDFQKGDIAEGYSVSREKKESFPLTVTSAQKNPTAFYLCASSIDLGGRENGYTFGSGTRLTVV.

The rearrangement joins TRBV19 to TRBJ1-4; D is ambiguous. Looked up from germline, CDR1 is LNHDA and CDR2 is SQIVND (reference sequence). V shed 7 bases and J shed 4 bases, with 13 bases lying between them. The CDR3 length is 14 residues. CDR3 sequence: CASTPQALNEKLFF. The CDR3 DNA sequence: TGTGCCAGTACCCCCCAGGCCCTTAATGAAAAACTGTTTTTT.

The chain has TRBV7-9 and TRBJ1-4; 9 nucleotides align to TRBD1. Germline V gene data show CDR1 as SEHNR and CDR2 as FQNEAQ (reference sequence). The junction had 8 bases not matched to a gene; V was cut back by 5 bases and J by 7 bases. This CDR3 region has 15 residues. The CDR3 coding sequence is TGTGCCAGCAGCCCGAGGGACAGGGTTGCTGAAAAACTGTTTTTT. This sequence encodes CASSPRDRVAEKLFF.

The chain is built from TRBV14 and TRBJ2-3; D gene uncertain. With 0 bases removed from V and 0 bases from J, the gap between germline ends came to 16 bases. CDR3 length: 18 amino acids. Germline-derived CDR1 and CDR2 are SGHDN and FVKESK. CDR3 DNA: TGTGCCAGCAGCCAAGATTTTGGGCAGGCCCTTAGCACAGATACGCAGTATTTT. It specifies CASSQDFGQALSTDTQYF.

The chain is built from TRBV5-4 and TRBJ2-7, with a possible D match to TRBD2 (5 bases). The CDR3 is made up of 13 amino acids. Germline-derived CDR1 and CDR2 are SGHNT and YYREEE (reference sequence). Trimming took off 2 bases at V and 2 bases at J, with 8 bases between the two ends. The CDR3 here is CASSFEGPYEQYF. CDR3 bases: TGTGCCAGCAGCTTTGAGGGTCCCTACGAGCAGTACTTC.

V is TRBV11-2 and J is TRBJ1-1; D is perhaps TRBD1 (6 bases). Germline CDR1 reads SGHAT; CDR2 reads FQNNGV. The CDR3 has 13 residues. Trimming took 5 bases from V and 5 from J, leaving 12 bases between them. This CDR3 is CASSMGGGTEAFF. As DNA, the CDR3 is TGTGCCAGCAGCATGGGAGGGGGAACTGAAGCTTTCTTT.

CDR3 bases: TGTGCCAGCAGTGAAAATGGGGGGCAAGAGACCCAGTACTTC. Translating it yields CASSENGGQETQYF. The chain combines TRBV2 with TRBJ2-5; the D gene is possibly TRBD2 (6 bases). Germline assignment: CDR1 SNHLY and CDR2 FYNNEI. V was trimmed by 2 bases and J by 2 bases, leaving 9 bases between them. CDR3 length: 14 amino acids.

This chain uses TRBV9 with TRBJ2-7, with 9 bases aligning to TRBD1. The germline CDR1 and CDR2 sequences are SGDLS and YYNGEE. There are 15 residues in the CDR3. V was clipped by 4 bases and J by 7 bases; unmatched bases: 12. This CDR3 reads CASSPPTGGRGEQYF. The CDR3, as DNA: TGTGCCAGCAGCCCACCGACAGGGGGGAGGGGAGAGCAGTACTTC.

This clone has only one observation. J is TRBJ2-6 and V is TRBV6-1; the D is unclear. Trimming took off 7 bases at V and 2 bases at J, with 3 bases between the two ends. CDR3 size: 12 residues. Germline V gene lookup returns CDR1 MNHNS and CDR2 SASEGT. In DNA form, the CDR3 reads TGTGCCAGCAACACTGGGGCCAACGTCCTGACTTTC. Its translation: CASNTGANVLTF.

The chain employs TRBV7-3 and TRBJ2-1; 8 nucleotides agree with TRBD2. The CDR3 contains 15 residues. CDR1 and CDR2 (germline): SGHTA, FQGTGA. Trimming cost V 2 bases and J 10 bases; bases outside gene matches: 10. The CDR3 bases are TGTGCCAGCAGCTTATTTCGGACTAGCCCCAAGGAGCAGTTCTTC. Its protein is CASSLFRTSPKEQFF. The entire variable domain, with the rest obtained from reference TRBV7-3 and TRBJ2-1, is as follows: GAGVSQTPSNKVTEKGKYVELRCDPISGHTALYWYRQSLGQGPEFLIYFQGTGAADDSGLPNDRFFAVRPEGSVSTLKIQRTERGDSAVYLCASSLFRTSPKEQFFGPGTRLTVL.

This chain connects TRBV10-3 to TRBJ2-7; the D is unclear. This CDR3 has 14 amino acids. V was shortened by 7 bases and J by 4 bases, with 17 bases between the two germline ends. Germline values: CDR1 ENHRY, CDR2 SYGVKD. The CDR3 coding sequence is TGTGCCATCAATACTCCGAGCGTCGGATACGAGCAGTACTTC. It is translated as CAINTPSVGYEQYF.

This chain links TRBV7-9 with TRBJ2-7; 7 positions match TRBD2. Unmatched junction bases numbered 5, after V lost 0 bases and J lost 6 bases. Germline CDR1 and CDR2: SEHNR and FQNEAQ (reference sequence). There are 14 residues in the CDR3. CDR3 residues: CASSLAGGGTEQYF. The CDR3 DNA follows: TGTGCCAGCAGCTTAGCGGGCGGGGGTACCGAGCAGTACTTC.

The V call is TRBV18, the J call TRBJ2-7, with D hard to call. V lost 2 bases, J lost 3 bases, and 5 bases lay in between. Germline CDR1 reads KGHSH; CDR2 reads LQKENI. The CDR3 contains 12 residues. The CDR3 spells CASSPGLYEQYF. The CDR3 DNA reads TGTGCCAGCTCACCAGGGCTCTACGAGCAGTACTTC.

A few counts support this clone. This sequence joins TRBV5-4 and TRBJ1-1, with TRBD1 matching over 9 bases. The V gene's germline CDR1 is SGHNT and CDR2 YYREEE (reference sequence). This CDR3 spans 14 amino acids. Losses at the gene ends were 3 bases for V and 5 bases for J; bases not matched to a gene: 5. The CDR3 DNA follows: TGTGCCAGCAGCTCGCGGGACAGGGCGACTGAAGCTTTCTTT. Protein product: CASSSRDRATEAFF.

The rearrangement uses TRBV5-4 and TRBJ1-1, with D tentatively TRBD1 (5 bases). Trimming removed 4 bases at V and 5 bases at J, with 18 bases between. CDR3 length equals 15 residues. Germline V gene sequence: CDR1 SGHNT, CDR2 YYREEE (reference sequence). In nucleotides, the CDR3 is TGTGCCAGCAGCCCCGTACTGGGGGGGGAGACTGAAGCTTTCTTT. This sequence encodes CASSPVLGGETEAFF.

This clone was picked up one time. V gene TRBV7-3 combines with J gene TRBJ2-2, with D perhaps matching TRBD1 (6 bases). The germline CDR1 and CDR2 sequences are SGHTA and FQGTGA. Trimming removed 5 bases from V and 5 bases from J, with 15 bases in between. This CDR3 contains 15 residues. CDR3 sequence reads: CASSPIQGRTGELFF. CDR3 sequence (DNA): TGTGCCAGCAGCCCAATACAGGGTCGGACCGGGGAGCTGTTTTTT.

The rearrangement joins TRBV5-1 to TRBJ1-2; D is undetermined. The V end was cut by 0 bases, the J end by 4 bases, with 13 bases between. The CDR3 spans 15 residues. Per the germline V gene, CDR1 is SGHRS and CDR2 is YFSETQ. As DNA, the CDR3 is TGCGCCAGCAGCTTGGCGGGTCCCGAAACCTATGGCTACACCTTC. The encoded protein is CASSLAGPETYGYTF.

This clone was counted between two and nine times. This chain connects TRBV6-5 to TRBJ2-7, with D possibly being TRBD2 (5 bases). CDR1 MNHEY and CDR2 SVGAGI come from the germline V gene. The CDR3 runs 12 residues. V dropped 10 bases and J dropped 6 bases, with 16 bases sitting between them. As DNA, the CDR3 is TGTGCCATCCCCTTAGGAGGTAGCGAGCAGTACTTC. It translates to CAIPLGGSEQYF.

V usage is TRBV19 and J usage is TRBJ2-7, with 9 bases matching TRBD1. V shed 5 bases and J 3 bases; nucleotides not matched to a gene: 2. The CDR3 is 13 amino acids. Germline loops: CDR1 LNHDA, CDR2 SQIVND (reference sequence). This chain's CDR3 is CASSVGQGYEQYF. CDR3 in DNA: TGTGCCAGTAGTGTGGGACAGGGCTACGAGCAGTACTTC.

The V call is TRBV30, the J call TRBJ2-7; TRBD2 matches 11 bases. The V and J ends lost 3 bases and 4 bases, in that order; junction bases with no gene match: 5. CDR3 size: 14 residues. Germline V gene data show CDR1 as GTSNPN and CDR2 as SVGIG (reference sequence). The CDR3 region is CAWSPGLAAYEQYF. CDR3 nucleotides: TGTGCCTGGAGCCCGGGACTAGCGGCGTACGAGCAGTACTTC.